These T cell receptor beta chains were read from a single sample in a study of T cells after yellow fever vaccination. TCRdb redid the calling of the 5' RACE reads with MiXCR, one entry per CDR3 protein. The sample comprises about 630,000 distinct CDR3 sequences, 10% to 15% of which are singletons, and under 15% rests with the top ten. Sequenced here: PBMCs, sampled on the day of the yellow fever booster vaccination. Receptor source: a young man who received the YFV17D yellow fever vaccine. Each CDR3 is given with its conserved first and last residue. Each record gives: clone size, V gene, D gene, J gene, CDR3 protein, CDR3 DNA. The D gene is left open where the match is weak. A row's size may be missing; if present it is once, few, many or a size class.

NA	TRBV6-5	TRBD1	TRBJ1-1	CASGYRGENTEAFF	TGTGCCAGCGGCTACAGGGGCGAAAACACTGAAGCTTTCTTT
NA	TRBV7-8	TRBD2	TRBJ2-1	CASSLGAGLAGNEQFF	TGTGCCAGCAGCTTAGGGGCGGGACTAGCGGGCAATGAGCAGTTCTTC
NA	TRBV5-1	NA	TRBJ2-3	CASSLAGDTSSDTQYF	TGCGCCAGCAGCTTGGCGGGAGACACGTCCTCAGATACGCAGTATTTT
few	TRBV5-1	NA	TRBJ2-7	CASSLGEGTEQYF	TGCGCCAGCAGCTTGGGGGAAGGCACCGAGCAGTACTTC
NA	TRBV20-1	NA	TRBJ2-3	CSATPGARTDTQYF	TGCAGTGCTACTCCGGGAGCTCGAACAGATACGCAGTATTTT
NA	TRBV6-2/TRBV6-3	TRBD2	TRBJ2-5	CASRRAGGSGLETQYF	TGTGCCAGCCGTCGAGCGGGAGGGTCGGGGTTAGAGACCCAGTACTTC
NA	TRBV28	TRBD2	TRBJ2-1	CASSGTSREQFF	TGTGCCAGCAGTGGGACTAGCCGTGAGCAGTTCTTC
few	TRBV5-1	NA	TRBJ1-4	CASSLGPDEKLFF	TGCGCCAGCAGCTTAGGCCCAGACGAAAAACTGTTTTTT
many	TRBV7-2	TRBD2	TRBJ2-7	CASSTSGAGVYEQYF	TGTGCCAGCAGCACCTCAGGAGCGGGAGTCTACGAGCAGTACTTC
NA	TRBV29-1	NA	TRBJ2-1	CSVGKGGSYEQFF	TGCAGCGTTGGCAAAGGGGGTAGCTATGAGCAGTTCTTC
few	TRBV20-1	NA	TRBJ2-1	CSAREDASRNEQFF	TGCAGTGCTAGAGAGGATGCGAGTCGCAATGAGCAGTTCTTC
NA	TRBV7-2	NA	TRBJ2-2	CASSPLGPRNTGELFF	TGTGCCAGCAGTCCTTTGGGGCCACGGAACACCGGGGAGCTGTTTTTT
few	TRBV18	NA	TRBJ2-7	CASSPARLAASYEQYF	TGTGCCAGCTCACCAGCAAGGCTAGCAGCTTCCTACGAGCAGTACTTC
NA	TRBV6-1	NA	TRBJ2-2	CASSVGQVRMTGELFF	TGTGCCAGCAGTGTGGGTCAGGTTAGGATGACCGGGGAGCTGTTTTTT
few	TRBV6-2/TRBV6-3	TRBD1	TRBJ2-1	CASSRDSSSLQFF	TGTGCCAGCAGCCGGGACAGTTCATCGTTGCAGTTCTTC
few	TRBV30	NA	TRBJ1-5	CAWSPRDRYSNQPQHF	TGTGCCTGGAGTCCCAGGGACCGATATAGCAATCAGCCCCAGCATTTT
NA	TRBV20-1	NA	TRBJ2-6	CSARDSGANVLTF	TGCAGTGCTAGAGATTCTGGGGCCAACGTCCTGACTTTC